The 22 T cell receptor beta chains below were found in one sample sequenced in a study of cytomegalovirus exposure and HLA in healthy donors. Primers for the PCR totalled 60 Vbeta and 13 Jbeta. TCRdb's table, derived via immunoSEQ multiplex PCR, lists solely in-frame clones and lacks some. Counted here are about 160,000 clones, around 76% occurring once; the ten biggest clones make up approximately 1.5%. The sample taken for sequencing was PBMCs. The receptor set was obtained from a girl aged 10 to 17 in good health and CMV-seropositive.

This chain connects TRBV6-4 to TRBJ2-1, with TRBD2 identical over 7 bases. V lost 3 bases, J lost 6 bases, and 2 bases stayed unmatched. The CDR3 covers 13 residues. The germline V gene has CDR1 MRHNA and CDR2 SNTAGT. The CDR3 DNA sequence: TGTGCCAGCAGTGAGGCTAGCGGCAATGAGCAGTTCTTC. Its translation: CASSEASGNEQFF.

The chain employs TRBV4-1 and TRBJ2-1; no clear D. Germline V gene data show CDR1 as MGHRA and CDR2 as YSYEKL. V was cut by 0 bases and J by 7 bases, with 13 bases left in between. The CDR3 extends over 15 amino acids. The CDR3 region is CASSQDLSVANEQFF. The CDR3 DNA follows: TGCGCCAGCAGCCAAGATCTGTCGGTTGCTAATGAGCAGTTCTTC.

The rearrangement joins TRBV7-2 to TRBJ2-3; no clear D. This CDR3 has 16 residues. The germline gives CDR1 SGHTA, CDR2 FQGNSA. V lost 1 base to trimming and J lost 0 bases, with 11 bases between them. The DNA for the CDR3 is TGTGCCAGCAGCTTAGTTTATTTCGGTAGCACAGATACGCAGTATTTT. Its translation is CASSLVYFGSTDTQYF.

The chain couples TRBV28 to TRBJ2-7; 11 nucleotides match TRBD2. This CDR3 region has 13 residues. In germline, CDR1 is MDHEN, CDR2 SYDVKM. J lost 6 bases, V lost 3 bases, and 1 base had no gene match. The CDR3, as DNA: TGTGCCAGCAGTTTCGGACTAGCGGGCGAGCAGTACTTC. Protein product: CASSFGLAGEQYF. The whole variable domain, filled in from reference TRBV28 and TRBJ2-7, reads DVKVTQSSRYLVKRTGEKVFLECVQDMDHENMFWYRQDPGLGLRLIYFSYDVKMKEKGDIPEGYSVSREKKERFSLILESASTNQTSMYLCASSFGLAGEQYFGPGTRLTVT.

V usage is TRBV2 and J usage is TRBJ2-1; TRBD2 might be the D (6 bases). Germline V CDR1 and CDR2: SNHLY, FYNNEI. The CDR3 length is 16 residues. V lost 2 bases and J lost 7, with 18 bases in between. CDR3: CASSESGGSGVNEQFF. The DNA of the CDR3 is TGTGCCAGCAGTGAATCCGGGGGTAGTGGGGTGAATGAGCAGTTCTTC.

DNA of the CDR3: TGTGCCAGCAGGGGACAGTATAGTAACTATGGCTACACCTTC. Amino acid sequence: CASRGQYSNYGYTF. The chain combines TRBV5-6 with TRBJ1-2, with 7 bases fitting TRBD1. J was trimmed by 1 base and V by 5 bases; bases with no gene match: 5. In germline, CDR1 is SGHDT, CDR2 YYEEEE. CDR3 length: 14 amino acids. Looking up the rest from reference TRBV5-6 and TRBJ1-2 gives the full variable domain: DAGVTQSPTHLIKTRGQQVTLRCSPKSGHDTVSWYQQALGQGPQFIFQYYEEEERQRGNFPDRFSGHQFPNYSSELNVNALLLGDSALYLCASRGQYSNYGYTFGSGTRLTVV.

This clone came up once. The J gene is TRBJ1-1, the V gene TRBV5-1, with D perhaps matching TRBD1 (5 bases). Trimming pared 0 bases from V and 3 bases from J, leaving 9 bases between. CDR3 length equals 14 residues. Germline V gene sequence: CDR1 SGHRS, CDR2 YFSETQ. The CDR3 nucleotides read TGCGCCAGCAGCTTGGGGACAACCTACACTGAAGCTTTCTTT. This sequence encodes CASSLGTTYTEAFF.

The chain links TRBV18 to TRBJ2-7; tentative D call: TRBD1 (6 bases). The CDR3 is made up of 14 amino acids. The germline V gene has CDR1 KGHSH and CDR2 LQKENI. With 4 bases removed from V and 2 bases from J, the gap between germline ends came to 12 bases. The CDR3: CASSLRQATYEQYF. CDR3 DNA: TGTGCCAGCTCACTCCGACAGGCTACCTACGAGCAGTACTTC.

V usage is TRBV15 and J usage is TRBJ2-5; 7 bases match TRBD1. The ends lost 0 bases at V and 3 bases at J; junction bases unmatched: 4. This CDR3 region has 15 residues. Germline CDR1 reads LNHNV; CDR2 reads YYDKDF (reference sequence). For the CDR3, the DNA is TGTGCCACCAGCAGAGACCCCACAGGGGAAGAGACCCAGTACTTC. Translation: CATSRDPTGEETQYF.

The chain links TRBV20-1 to TRBJ1-1; D gene uncertain. Trimming removed 8 bases from V and 1 base from J, with 8 bases in between. This CDR3 is 11 amino acids long. CDR1 is DFQATT and CDR2 is SNEGSKA in the germline V gene (reference sequence). CDR3 sequence: CSPERNTEAFF. The CDR3, as DNA: TGCAGTCCTGAGAGGAACACTGAAGCTTTCTTT.

This rearrangement joins TRBV9 to TRBJ1-3; no firm D call. Trimming removed 0 bases from V and 0 bases from J, with 7 bases in between. There are 15 residues in the CDR3. CDR1 is SGDLS and CDR2 is YYNGEE in the germline V gene. Here the CDR3 DNA reads TGTGCCAGCAGCGTAGGCTACAGCTCTGGAAACACCATATATTTT. Its translation is CASSVGYSSGNTIYF.

This sequence joins TRBV28 and TRBJ2-1; 7 bases map to TRBD1. J lost 5 bases, V lost 5 bases, and 9 bases had no gene match. The CDR3 spans 15 residues. Germline V gene data show CDR1 as MDHEN and CDR2 as SYDVKM. The CDR3 DNA is TGTGCCAGCAGTAGCCCGGGACAGAGTAACAATGAGCAGTTCTTC. Its translation: CASSSPGQSNNEQFF.

The chain joins TRBV6-5 to TRBJ1-2; no definite D call. V lost 3 bases, J lost 2 bases, and 10 bases lay in between. Germline V gene lookup returns CDR1 MNHEY and CDR2 SVGAGI. This CDR3 region has 14 residues. This chain's CDR3 is CASSYRGWNYGYTF. DNA of the CDR3: TGTGCCAGCAGTTATCGGGGATGGAACTATGGCTACACCTTC.

The V call is TRBV27, the J call TRBJ2-2; unclear D gene. V gave up 8 bases and J gave up 2 bases, with 9 bases separating them. CDR3 length: 13 amino acids. Looked up from germline, CDR1 is MNHEY and CDR2 is SMNVEV (reference sequence). CDR3 coding DNA: TGTGCCAGCGTCTCCTCTAACACCGGGGAGCTGTTTTTT. Protein sequence: CASVSSNTGELFF.

The V gene is TRBV4-2, the J gene TRBJ2-7; D possibly corresponds to TRBD2 (5 bases). The CDR3 has 16 amino acids. Germline CDR1 and CDR2: LGHNA and YNFKEQ. V lost 1 base and J lost 5, with 18 bases in between. Here the CDR3 DNA reads TGTGCCAGCAGCCAAGTCTCGGGTGCCACCGGGGACGAGCAGTACTTC. Translation: CASSQVSGATGDEQYF.

This clone was detected once. The chain combines TRBV27 with TRBJ2-7; 11 bases map to TRBD1. The ends lost 6 bases at V and 7 bases at J; junction bases unmatched: 8. This CDR3 spans 14 amino acids. In germline, CDR1 is MNHEY, CDR2 SMNVEV (reference sequence). The CDR3 sequence: CASRGTGGLGEQYF. CDR3 nucleotide sequence: TGTGCCAGCAGAGGGACAGGGGGGTTGGGGGAGCAGTACTTC.

This rearrangement joins TRBV6-5 to TRBJ1-4; no reliable D call. Between the trimmed V and J ends, which lost 0 bases and 5 bases, there was a span of 7 bases. Germline V CDR1 and CDR2: MNHEY, SVGAGI. There are 14 residues in the CDR3. CDR3 coding DNA: TGTGCCAGCAGTTACTCGAGCGGGAATGAAAAACTGTTTTTT. It specifies CASSYSSGNEKLFF.

The rearrangement uses TRBV5-1 and TRBJ1-1; tentatively, D is TRBD1 (5 bases). The germline V gene has CDR1 SGHRS and CDR2 YFSETQ. Trimming cost V 0 bases and J 5 bases, with 11 bases left between them. There are 14 residues in the CDR3. CDR3 in amino acids: CASSLVGGETEAFF. In DNA, the CDR3 is TGCGCCAGCAGCTTGGTTGGGGGGGAGACTGAAGCTTTCTTT.

This chain joins TRBV5-1 and TRBJ2-1; maybe TRBD2 (5 bases). The CDR3 consists of 15 residues. V shed 4 bases and J shed 0 bases, with 11 bases lying between them. Germline V gene data show CDR1 as SGHRS and CDR2 as YFSETQ. The CDR3 DNA is TGCGCCAGCAGCAAGGACTTGAGCTCCTACAATGAGCAGTTCTTC. The encoded protein is CASSKDLSSYNEQFF.

The chain uses TRBV7-8 and TRBJ2-7; D not resolved. Germline CDR1 is SGHVS and CDR2 is FQNEAQ. Trimming removed 1 base at V and 0 bases at J, with 10 bases between. There are 15 residues in the CDR3. CDR3 nucleotide sequence: TGTGCCAGCAGCTTAGGTCCGGCTAGCTCCTACGAGCAGTACTTC. Protein product: CASSLGPASSYEQYF.

This clone was seen just once. The chain has TRBV10-3 and TRBJ2-7, with D uncertain. The V gene lost 3 bases and the J gene lost 2 bases, with 11 bases spanning the gap. Germline loops: CDR1 ENHRY, CDR2 SYGVKD. There are 14 residues in the CDR3. CDR3 protein: CAISDRGLPYEQYF. CDR3 in DNA: TGTGCCATCAGTGACCGCGGATTACCCTACGAGCAGTACTTC.

V usage is TRBV2 and J usage is TRBJ1-1; 8 nucleotides line up with TRBD1. The CDR3 consists of 13 residues. Looked up from germline, CDR1 is SNHLY and CDR2 is FYNNEI. V lost 6 bases to trimming and J lost 7 bases; unmatched junction nucleotides: 7. CDR3 sequence: CASRQDREGEAFF. Here the CDR3 DNA reads TGTGCCAGCAGACAGGACAGGGAGGGTGAAGCTTTCTTT.